These T cell receptor beta chains were read from a single sample in a study of Ad26.COV2.S vaccination and SARS-CoV-2 variants. Produced via immunoSEQ multiplex PCR; TCRdb's table is partial and in-frame only. The table shows about 350,000 clones, with roughly 90% occurring only once. The sample consisted of peripheral blood, taken in a trial of Ad26.COV2.S vaccine versus placebo. Receptors originate from a person between 18 and 60 years old who received the Ad26.COV2.S COVID-19 vaccine or a placebo. Both conserved end residues are part of each CDR3. D genes are given only for firm matches. Rows may omit the clone size; those that give it use once, few, many or a size class.

D gene	V gene	clone size	J gene	CDR3 DNA	CDR3 protein
.	TRBV7-9	.	TRBJ2-2	TGTGCCAGCAGCTTAGATTGGGGGGACACCGGGGAGCTGTTTTTT	CASSLDWGDTGELFF
.	TRBV18	.	TRBJ1-6	TGTGCCAGCTCCCCGGGGCAGTTAATCCCCCTCCACTTT	CASSPGQLIPLHF
.	TRBV14	.	TRBJ2-1	TGTGCCAGCAGCCGGGGGGCCCTCTACAATGAGCAGTTCTTC	CASSRGALYNEQFF
.	TRBV27	.	TRBJ1-1	TGTGCCAGCAGTTTCGAGGGCCAGGGACCTAACACTGAAGCTTTCTTT	CASSFEGQGPNTEAFF
.	TRBV30	.	TRBJ2-1	TGTGCCTGGAGTTTTATAACAGGGCAAGATGAGCAGTTCTTC	CAWSFITGQDEQFF
TRBD2	TRBV4-3	.	TRBJ2-3	TGCGCCAGCAGCCGGAGTGCTAGCGGAGCTAACACAGATACGCAGTATTTT	CASSRSASGANTDTQYF
.	TRBV6-5	.	TRBJ1-4	TGTGCCAGCAGTCGACAGCTGTGGGAAAAACTGTTTTTT	CASSRQLWEKLFF
TRBD2	TRBV5-4	.	TRBJ2-7	TGTGCCAGCAGCCCCGGACTAGCGGTCTACGAGCAGTACTTC	CASSPGLAVYEQYF
TRBD1	TRBV9	.	TRBJ1-1	TGTGCCAGCAGCGCCCGGACAGGGGTGGACACTGAAGCTTTCTTT	CASSARTGVDTEAFF
TRBD1	TRBV2	.	TRBJ1-5	TGTGCCAGCAACATGGGACAGGGAAATCAGCCCCAGCATTTT	CASNMGQGNQPQHF
TRBD1	TRBV19	once	TRBJ1-6	TGTGCCAGCAACCGGGACAGGGGCTCACCCCTCCACTTT	CASNRDRGSPLHF
TRBD1	TRBV7-3	.	TRBJ1-2	TGTGCCAGCAGCTCCGACGGACAGGGTGATGGCTACACCTTC	CASSSDGQGDGYTF
.	TRBV30	.	TRBJ1-4	TGTGCCTGGAGTTCCGAAGAAGTAGCTAATGAAAAACTGTTTTTT	CAWSSEEVANEKLFF
.	TRBV12-3/TRBV12-4	once	TRBJ2-5	TGTGCCAGCAGTTTAAAGGAGGGGGCTTTCCAGTACTTC	CASSLKEGAFQYF
.	TRBV7-3	.	TRBJ1-4	TGTGCCAGCAGCCACTCCGGGACACGGGGTGAAAAACTGTTTTTT	CASSHSGTRGEKLFF
.	TRBV5-1	.	TRBJ2-5	TGCGCCAGCAGCCAAAAGGGGCAAGAGACCCAGTACTTC	CASSQKGQETQYF
.	TRBV7-6	once	TRBJ1-2	TGTGCCAGCAGCTTAGGGGGAGGCTATGGCTACACCTTC	CASSLGGGYGYTF
.	TRBV5-1	.	TRBJ2-7	TGCGCCAGCAGCCCCCAGGGCCTCTACGAGCAGTACTTC	CASSPQGLYEQYF
TRBD1	TRBV28	.	TRBJ1-5	TGTGCCAGCAGTACGCGGACAGGGGGTAATCAGCCCCAGCATTTT	CASSTRTGGNQPQHF
TRBD2	TRBV7-7	.	TRBJ2-5	TGTGCTAGCAGCTTTCAACCGGGACTAGCGGGTCCTGAAGAGACCCAGTACTTC	CASSFQPGLAGPEETQYF
.	TRBV6-5	.	TRBJ1-1	TGTGCCAGCAGCACCGACATAACTGAAGCTTTCTTT	CASSTDITEAFF
.	TRBV5-5	.	TRBJ1-1	TGTGCCAGCAGCTTCACAATCGGGAACACTGAAGCTTTCTTT	CASSFTIGNTEAFF
.	TRBV6-5	.	TRBJ1-2	TGTGCCAGCAGCTTATCGTCCTCCGGGACATATGGCTACACCTTC	CASSLSSSGTYGYTF
TRBD2	TRBV5-6	.	TRBJ2-3	TGTGCCAGCAGCCCGGGACTAGCGACAGATACGCAGTATTTT	CASSPGLATDTQYF
.	TRBV6-5	.	TRBJ2-7	TGTGCCAGCAGCCGGGGCCATTTTGGGTACGAGCAGTACTTC	CASSRGHFGYEQYF
.	TRBV10-3	.	TRBJ2-7	TGTGCCATCAGTGAGAGACTTGGCGGGGAGCAGTACTTC	CAISERLGGEQYF
.	TRBV5-1	.	TRBJ1-5	TGCGCCAGCAGCTTGGGGTCAGGAGGAAATCAGCCCCAGCATTTT	CASSLGSGGNQPQHF
.	TRBV20-1	.	TRBJ1-2	TGCAGTGCTCGTCAAGGGTACGGCTACACCTTC	CSARQGYGYTF
.	TRBV29-1	.	TRBJ2-7	TGCAGCGTTGGGAGTGGACCCTACGAGCAGTACTTC	CSVGSGPYEQYF
TRBD2	TRBV28	.	TRBJ2-1	TGTGCCAGCAAGCTAGCGGGAAGGTTTCCCTATGGCTACAATGAGCAGTTCTTC	CASKLAGRFPYGYNEQFF
.	TRBV10-3	.	TRBJ1-1	TGTGCCATCAGGGAGTATACTGAAGCTTTCTTT	CAIREYTEAFF
.	TRBV19	.	TRBJ2-7	TGTGCCAGTAGTGGCCCCGGGACTTACTCCTACGAGCAGTACTTC	CASSGPGTYSYEQYF
TRBD2	TRBV4-3	.	TRBJ2-1	TGCGCCAGCAGCCAACTACTAGCGGGGGGGTACAATGAGCAGTTCTTC	CASSQLLAGGYNEQFF
.	TRBV10-3	.	TRBJ2-6	TGTGCCATCAGTGAGCGGGGCTACTCTGGGGCCAACGTCCTGACTTTC	CAISERGYSGANVLTF
.	TRBV5-1	.	TRBJ2-1	TGCGCCAGCAGCCCCGCGGGACAGTTCAATGAGCAGTTCTTC	CASSPAGQFNEQFF
TRBD1	TRBV6-5	.	TRBJ1-2	TGTGCCAGCAGCGCTTCGACAGGGAGGACCTTC	CASSASTGRTF
.	TRBV3-1/TRBV3-2	.	TRBJ1-2	TGTGCCAGCAGCCAAGAACAGGGACGTGGCTACACCTTC	CASSQEQGRGYTF
.	TRBV4-3	.	TRBJ1-2	TGCGCCAGCAGCCAAGATCCCGATGTTGGTGGCTACACCTTC	CASSQDPDVGGYTF
.	TRBV7-9	.	TRBJ2-3	TGTGCCAGCAGCTTTTCAGGGGGGGCAGATACGCAGTATTTT	CASSFSGGADTQYF
.	TRBV7-2	.	TRBJ1-3	TGTGCCAGCAGGCTTATGGGGGCTGGAAACACCATATATTTT	CASRLMGAGNTIYF
.	TRBV3-1/TRBV3-2	.	TRBJ1-2	TGTGCCAGCAGCCAAGATTTCAGTAAGTGGGCGTCGAACTATGGCTACACCTTC	CASSQDFSKWASNYGYTF
TRBD1	TRBV20-1	.	TRBJ2-7	TGCAGTGCGGACAGGGGCTACGAGCAGTACTTC	CSADRGYEQYF